This T cell receptor (beta chain) was retrieved from a study of blood T cells in healthy people across ages. This clonotype was seen just once. The CDR3 consists of 14 residues. The V end lost 7 bases, the J end lost 0 bases, and 12 bases lay between the germline ends. Germline V lookup: CDR1 SNHLY, CDR2 FYNNEI. The second PCR ran roughly 7 to 11 cycles with a sample-barcoded 5' primer and J-beta primers. TCRdb itself ran the 5' RACE reads through MiXCR, one entry per CDR3 protein. The profile covers over a million distinct CDR3 sequences, with roughly 40% appearing a single time and 7.9% taken by the ten largest.

The rearrangement joins TRBV2 to TRBJ1-1; D is undetermined. What was sequenced was blood. The sequence was collected from a woman under 30 in good health. The CDR3 region has the DNA TGTGCCAGCACCCCTGAGTACATGAACACTGAAGCTTTCTTT. Protein product: CASTPEYMNTEAFF. Combining the CDR3 with reference TRBV2 and TRBJ1-1 gives the whole variable domain EPEVTQTPSHQVTQMGQEVILRCVPISNHLYFYWYRQILGQKVEFLVSFYNNEISEKSEIFDDQFSVERPDGSNFTLKIRSTKLEDSAMYFCASTPEYMNTEAFFGQGTRLTVV.